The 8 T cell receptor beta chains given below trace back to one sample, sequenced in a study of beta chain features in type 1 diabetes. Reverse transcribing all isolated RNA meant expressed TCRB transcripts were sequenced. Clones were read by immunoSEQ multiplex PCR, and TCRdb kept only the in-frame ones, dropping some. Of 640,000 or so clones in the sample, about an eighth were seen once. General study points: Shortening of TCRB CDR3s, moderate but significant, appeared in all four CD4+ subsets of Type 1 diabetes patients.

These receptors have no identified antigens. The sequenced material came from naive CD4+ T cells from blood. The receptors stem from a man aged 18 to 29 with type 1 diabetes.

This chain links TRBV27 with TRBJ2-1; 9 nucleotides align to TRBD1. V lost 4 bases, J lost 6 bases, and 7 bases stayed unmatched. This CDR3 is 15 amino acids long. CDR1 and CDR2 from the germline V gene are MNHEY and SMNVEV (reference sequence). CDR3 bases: TGTGCCAGCAGTTCCCCGGGACAGGGATTCAATGAGCAGTTCTTC. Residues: CASSSPGQGFNEQFF.

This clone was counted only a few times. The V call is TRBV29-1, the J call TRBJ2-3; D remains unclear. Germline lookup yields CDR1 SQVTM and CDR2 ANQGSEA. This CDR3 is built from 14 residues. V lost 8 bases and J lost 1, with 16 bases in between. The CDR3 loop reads CSSAIDWGTDTQYF. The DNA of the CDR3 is TGCAGCTCCGCGATTGATTGGGGCACAGATACGCAGTATTTT.

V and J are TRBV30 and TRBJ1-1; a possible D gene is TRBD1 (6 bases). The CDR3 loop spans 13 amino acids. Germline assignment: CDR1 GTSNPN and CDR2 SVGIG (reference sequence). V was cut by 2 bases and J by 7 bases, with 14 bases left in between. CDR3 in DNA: TGTGCCTGGAGTCTCAAGGGGGTACTTGAAGCTTTCTTT. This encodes CAWSLKGVLEAFF.

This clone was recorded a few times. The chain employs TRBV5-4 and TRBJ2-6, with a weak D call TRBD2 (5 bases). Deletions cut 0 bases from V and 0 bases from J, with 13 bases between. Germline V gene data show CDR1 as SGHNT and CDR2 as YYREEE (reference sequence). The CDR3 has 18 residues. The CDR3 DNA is TGTGCCAGCAGCTTGGAAAGGAATGGAGGCTCTGGGGCCAACGTCCTGACTTTC. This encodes CASSLERNGGSGANVLTF. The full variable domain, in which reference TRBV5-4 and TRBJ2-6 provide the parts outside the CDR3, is ETGVTQSPTHLIKTRGQQVTLRCSSQSGHNTVSWYQQALGQGPQFIFQYYREEENGRGNFPPRFSGLQFPNYSSELNVNALELDDSALYLCASSLERNGGSGANVLTFGAGSRLTVL.

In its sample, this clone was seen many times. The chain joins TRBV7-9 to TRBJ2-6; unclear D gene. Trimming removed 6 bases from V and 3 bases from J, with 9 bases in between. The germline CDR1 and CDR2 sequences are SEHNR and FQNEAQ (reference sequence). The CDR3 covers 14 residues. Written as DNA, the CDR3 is TGTGCCAGCAGTCGGCCCGTTGGGGCCAACGTCCTGACTTTC. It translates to CASSRPVGANVLTF.

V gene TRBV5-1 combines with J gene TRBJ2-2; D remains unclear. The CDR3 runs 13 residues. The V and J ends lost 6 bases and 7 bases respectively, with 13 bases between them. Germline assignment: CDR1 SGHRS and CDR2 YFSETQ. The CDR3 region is CASNPIGGGELFF. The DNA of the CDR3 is TGCGCCAGCAATCCCATCGGCGGCGGGGAGCTGTTTTTT.

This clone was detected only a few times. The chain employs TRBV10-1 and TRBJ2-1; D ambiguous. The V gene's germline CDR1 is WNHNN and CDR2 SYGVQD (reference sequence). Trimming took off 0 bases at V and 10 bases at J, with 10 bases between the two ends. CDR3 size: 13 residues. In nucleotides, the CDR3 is TGCGCCAGCAGTGAGTCAGGGCCAAACGAGCAGTTCTTC. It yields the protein CASSESGPNEQFF.

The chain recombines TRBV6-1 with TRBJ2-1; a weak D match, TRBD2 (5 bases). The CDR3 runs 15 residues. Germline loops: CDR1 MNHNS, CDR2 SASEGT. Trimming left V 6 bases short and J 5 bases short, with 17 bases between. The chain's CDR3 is CASRGSPGRNNEQFF. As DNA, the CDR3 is TGTGCCAGCAGGGGCTCTCCGGGGAGAAACAATGAGCAGTTCTTC.